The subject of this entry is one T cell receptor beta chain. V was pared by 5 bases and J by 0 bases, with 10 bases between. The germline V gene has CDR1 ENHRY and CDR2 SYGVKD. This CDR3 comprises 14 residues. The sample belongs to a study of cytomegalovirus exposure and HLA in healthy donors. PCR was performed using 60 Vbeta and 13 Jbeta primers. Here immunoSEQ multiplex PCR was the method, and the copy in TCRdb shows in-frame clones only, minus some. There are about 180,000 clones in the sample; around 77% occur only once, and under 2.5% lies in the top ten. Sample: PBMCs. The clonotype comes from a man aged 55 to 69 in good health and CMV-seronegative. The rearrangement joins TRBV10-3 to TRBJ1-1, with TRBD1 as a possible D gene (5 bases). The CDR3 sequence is CAISPGGMNTEAFF. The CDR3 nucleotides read TGTGCCATCAGTCCGGGGGGGATGAACACTGAAGCTTTCTTT.